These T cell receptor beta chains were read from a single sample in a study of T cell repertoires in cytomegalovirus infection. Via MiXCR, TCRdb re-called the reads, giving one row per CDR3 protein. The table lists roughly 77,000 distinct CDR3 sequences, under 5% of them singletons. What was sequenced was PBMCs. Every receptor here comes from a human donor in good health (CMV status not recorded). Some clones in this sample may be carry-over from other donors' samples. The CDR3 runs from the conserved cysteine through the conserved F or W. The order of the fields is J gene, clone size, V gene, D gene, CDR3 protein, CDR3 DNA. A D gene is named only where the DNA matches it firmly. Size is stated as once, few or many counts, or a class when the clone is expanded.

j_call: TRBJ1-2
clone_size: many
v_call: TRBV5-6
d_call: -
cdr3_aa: CASSLIDRKNYGYTF
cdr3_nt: TGTGCCAGCAGCTTGATTGACAGAAAAAACTATGGCTACACCTTC

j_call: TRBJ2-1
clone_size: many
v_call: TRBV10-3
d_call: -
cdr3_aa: CAISQKAQFNEQFF
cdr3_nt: TGTGCCATCAGTCAGAAGGCTCAGTTCAATGAGCAGTTCTTC

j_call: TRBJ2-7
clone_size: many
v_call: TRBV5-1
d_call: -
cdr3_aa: CASSFESSSYEQYF
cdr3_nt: TGCGCCAGCAGCTTTGAGAGCAGTTCCTACGAGCAGTACTTC

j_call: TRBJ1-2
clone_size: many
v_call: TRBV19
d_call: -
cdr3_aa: CASSDPWNYGYTF
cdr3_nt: TGTGCCAGTAGTGACCCCTGGAACTATGGCTACACCTTC

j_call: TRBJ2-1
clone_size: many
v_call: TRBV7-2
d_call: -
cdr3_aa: CASSPTRSSYNEQFF
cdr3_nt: TGTGCCAGCAGCCCGACACGAAGCTCCTACAATGAGCAGTTCTTC

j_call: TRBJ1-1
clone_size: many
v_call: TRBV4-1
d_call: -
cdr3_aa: CASSQRKTGHDGGTEAFF
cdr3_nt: TGCGCCAGCAGCCAAAGGAAGACAGGTCATGATGGCGGCACTGAAGCTTTCTTT

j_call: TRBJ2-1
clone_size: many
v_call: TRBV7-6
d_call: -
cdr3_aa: CASSLAVGRSYNEQFF
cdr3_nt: TGTGCCAGCAGCTTAGCTGTCGGGCGCTCCTACAATGAGCAGTTCTTC

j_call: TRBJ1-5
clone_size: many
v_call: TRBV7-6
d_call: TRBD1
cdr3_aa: CASADRGNQPQHF
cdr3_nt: TGTGCCAGCGCGGACAGGGGCAATCAGCCCCAGCATTTT

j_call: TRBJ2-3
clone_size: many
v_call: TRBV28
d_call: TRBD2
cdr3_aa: CASSPLAGGDTQYF
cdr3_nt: TGTGCCAGCAGCCCACTAGCGGGAGGGGATACGCAGTATTTT

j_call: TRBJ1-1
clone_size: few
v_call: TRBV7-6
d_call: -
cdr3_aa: CASSRRAEGWEKTFF
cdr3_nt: TGTGCCAGCAGCCGGAGGGCCGAGGGTTGGGAGAAAACTTTCTTT

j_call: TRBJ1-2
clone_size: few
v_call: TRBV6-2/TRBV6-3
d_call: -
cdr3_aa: CASRVDGNYGYTF
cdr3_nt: TGTGCCAGCAGGGTAGACGGCAACTATGGCTACACCTTC

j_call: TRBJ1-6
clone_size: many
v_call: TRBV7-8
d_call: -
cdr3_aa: CASSRRSRQPNSPLHF
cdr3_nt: TGTGCCAGCAGCAGACGCTCGCGCCAACCTAATTCACCCCTCCACTTT

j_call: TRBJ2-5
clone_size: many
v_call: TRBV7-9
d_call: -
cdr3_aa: CASSQGGWSETQYF
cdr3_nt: TGTGCCAGCAGCCAAGGGGGTTGGTCGGAGACCCAGTACTTC

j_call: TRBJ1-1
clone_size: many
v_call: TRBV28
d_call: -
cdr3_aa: CASTDPGHLNTEAFF
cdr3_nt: TGTGCCAGCACCGACCCGGGACATTTGAACACTGAAGCTTTCTTT